Below, 19 T cell receptor beta chains from the same sample are listed, as sequenced in a study of blood T cell repertoires in COVID-19. Only in-frame clones appear in the TCRdb table, and some are missing; sequencing was by immunoSEQ multiplex PCR. There are 100,000 or so clones in the sample; more than 90% occur only once, and 3.5% to 5% lies in the top ten. Specimen: peripheral blood. These receptors all stem from a human donor with active COVID-19. The donor label of this sample is uncertain.

V is TRBV28 and J is TRBJ2-6; the D gene is possibly TRBD1 (5 bases). This CDR3 spans 14 amino acids. Germline CDR1 MDHEN, CDR2 SYDVKM. V was trimmed by 8 bases and J by 2 bases, leaving 10 bases between them. The CDR3 DNA is TGTGCCAGCGGCCTGACAGCTGGGGCCAACGTCCTGACTTTC. This gives the protein CASGLTAGANVLTF.

J is TRBJ2-1 and V is TRBV11-3; a possible D gene is TRBD2 (5 bases). The CDR3 consists of 15 residues. Trimming removed 5 bases at V and 2 bases at J, with 13 bases between. The V gene's germline CDR1 is SGHNT and CDR2 YENEEA. The chain's CDR3 is CASSNGRTAYNEQFF. CDR3 coding DNA: TGTGCCAGCAGCAACGGGCGGACTGCCTACAATGAGCAGTTCTTC.

This chain uses TRBV2 with TRBJ1-1; TRBD1 agrees at 8 bases. After removal of 3 bases from V and 6 bases from J, the junction contained 6 bases not matched to a gene. The CDR3 length is 14 residues. Germline V gene data show CDR1 as SNHLY and CDR2 as FYNNEI. In DNA form, the CDR3 reads TGTGCCAGCAGTGACAACAGGGGGAGGGCTGAAGCTTTCTTT. This gives the protein CASSDNRGRAEAFF. The full variable domain, its missing parts supplied by reference TRBV2 and TRBJ1-1, is EPEVTQTPSHQVTQMGQEVILRCVPISNHLYFYWYRQILGQKVEFLVSFYNNEISEKSEIFDDQFSVERPDGSNFTLKIRSTKLEDSAMYFCASSDNRGRAEAFFGQGTRLTVV.

V usage is TRBV5-1 and J usage is TRBJ1-1; 10 positions match TRBD1. The CDR3 extends over 14 amino acids. V dropped 3 bases and J dropped 8; count of bases not matched to a gene: 7. Germline V lookup: CDR1 SGHRS, CDR2 YFSETQ. The CDR3 coding sequence is TGCGCCAGCAGCTCCGGGACAGGGGACTTCGAAGCTTTCTTT. The encoded protein is CASSSGTGDFEAFF.

This rearrangement joins TRBV4-1 to TRBJ2-1, with D possibly TRBD2 on 8 matching bases. Trimming removed 2 bases from V and 4 bases from J, with 24 bases in between. The CDR3 runs to 19 residues. CDR1 and CDR2 (germline): MGHRA, YSYEKL. The CDR3 here is CASSQRQGGAGVGYNEQFF. CDR3 nucleotides: TGCGCCAGCAGCCAAAGACAGGGCGGAGCGGGAGTGGGGTACAATGAGCAGTTCTTC.

The V call is TRBV7-9, the J call TRBJ1-2; 9 nucleotides agree with TRBD1. The germline gives CDR1 SEHNR, CDR2 FQNEAQ (reference sequence). J gave up 0 bases and V 11 bases, and 16 bases lay outside the gene matches. The CDR3 runs to 17 residues. This CDR3 is CAGRLGQGKGTNYGYTF. DNA of the CDR3: TGTGCCGGAAGGTTGGGACAGGGAAAGGGGACTAACTATGGCTACACCTTC.

The chain links TRBV15 to TRBJ2-7; tentatively, D is TRBD2 (6 bases). CDR1 is LNHNV and CDR2 is YYDKDF in the germline V gene (reference sequence). This CDR3 comprises 15 residues. V was pared by 0 bases and J by 0 bases, with 9 bases between. Written as DNA, the CDR3 is TGTGCCACCAGCAGAGATTCGGGAGTCTCCTACGAGCAGTACTTC. It translates to CATSRDSGVSYEQYF.

The chain combines TRBV21-1 with TRBJ2-3; no DNA check was done on the table's D call, TRBD2. TRBV21-1 is labeled a pseudogene. CDR3 length: 18 residues. The CDR3 is CASSKEWREDGSTDTQYF. DNA for the CDR3: TGTGCCAGCAGCAAAGAGTGGCGGGAGGACGGGAGCACAGATACGCAGTATTTT.

Here the CDR3 reads CASSLDPGVTKGNEQFF. The CDR3 bases are TGTGCCAGCAGCTTGGACCCAGGGGTCACTAAAGGCAATGAGCAGTTCTTC. The rearrangement uses TRBV5-6 and TRBJ2-1, with D tentatively TRBD1 (6 bases). Germline loops: CDR1 SGHDT, CDR2 YYEEEE. The CDR3 is 17 residues long. V was trimmed by 0 bases and J by 6 bases, leaving 19 bases between them.

V and J are TRBV12-3 or TRBV12-4 and TRBJ1-5; no firm D call. The ends were cut back, 8 bases at V and 6 bases at J, with 8 bases in the middle. This CDR3 is built from 11 residues. The CDR3 DNA is TGTGCCAGCGCCACGGGTCAGCCCCAGCATTTT. This encodes CASATGQPQHF.

The gene calls are TRBV15 and TRBJ2-7, with D hard to call. Germline assignment: CDR1 LNHNV and CDR2 YYDKDF (reference sequence). V was pared by 0 bases and J by 0 bases, with 12 bases between. There are 16 residues in the CDR3. DNA for the CDR3: TGTGCCACCAGCAGAGACACACCAGGCGCCTCCTACGAGCAGTACTTC. Translated: CATSRDTPGASYEQYF.

The genes are TRBV27 and TRBJ2-5, with D possibly being TRBD1 (5 bases). The CDR3 totals 16 residues. V lost 6 bases and J lost 5, with 22 bases in between. The germline gives CDR1 MNHEY, CDR2 SMNVEV (reference sequence). CDR3 DNA sequence: TGTGCCAGCAGGAGAGCCTCATCAGGGCCCGGGGAGACCCAGTACTTC. Its protein is CASRRASSGPGETQYF.

The rearrangement uses TRBV6-2 or TRBV6-3 and TRBJ2-3; 8 nucleotides match TRBD2. V shed 1 base and J 2 bases; nucleotides not matched to a gene: 8. The length of the CDR3 is 17 residues. The germline V gene encodes CDR1 MNHEY and CDR2 SVGEGT. In DNA, the CDR3 is TGTGCCAGCAGTTACTATTTGGCGGGAGGAGACACAGATACGCAGTATTTT. Its protein is CASSYYLAGGDTDTQYF.

The genes are TRBV7-8 and TRBJ2-7; 8 bases are a match to TRBD1. This CDR3 is built from 15 residues. Losses at the gene ends were 5 bases for V and 1 base for J; bases not matched to a gene: 7. Germline values: CDR1 SGHVS, CDR2 FQNEAQ. CDR3 nucleotide sequence: TGTGCCAGCAGCGAGGGACAGGCAATTTCCTACGAGCAGTACTTC. Translated, it gives CASSEGQAISYEQYF.

The V gene is TRBV9, the J gene TRBJ2-1, with TRBD2 matching 9 bases. The CDR3 spans 16 residues. V was clipped by 1 base and J by 4 bases; unmatched bases: 6. Germline-derived CDR1 and CDR2 are SGDLS and YYNGEE. The CDR3 bases are TGTGCCAGCAGCGTATTAGCTAGCGGGGAATACAATGAGCAGTTCTTC. Amino acid sequence: CASSVLASGEYNEQFF.

J is TRBJ1-4 and V is TRBV5-4; TRBD1 agrees at 7 bases. Per the germline V gene, CDR1 is SGHNT and CDR2 is YYREEE (reference sequence). V dropped 3 bases and J dropped 3; count of bases not matched to a gene: 8. The CDR3 consists of 16 residues. CDR3 DNA sequence: TGTGCCAGCAGCTCCGGACAGGTCAAGGCTAATGAAAAACTGTTTTTT. This translates into CASSSGQVKANEKLFF.

The chain recombines TRBV28 with TRBJ2-3; 9 nucleotides line up with TRBD2. Germline values: CDR1 MDHEN, CDR2 SYDVKM. This CDR3 is built from 13 residues. The V and J ends lost 10 bases and 3 bases, in that order; junction bases with no gene match: 5. The CDR3 DNA reads as TGTGCCACACAAGCGGGAGGAACAGATACGCAGTATTTT. It is translated as CATQAGGTDTQYF.

The chain combines TRBV18 with TRBJ2-1; D may be TRBD2 (6 bases). Germline assignment: CDR1 KGHSH and CDR2 LQKENI. The ends were cut back, 5 bases at V and 3 bases at J, with 8 bases in the middle. The length of the CDR3 is 13 residues. In nucleotides, the CDR3 is TGTGCCAGCTCATCGGGACTCTACAATGAGCAGTTCTTC. It encodes CASSSGLYNEQFF.

This chain links TRBV15 with TRBJ2-5, with 7 positions matching TRBD2. Looked up from germline, CDR1 is LNHNV and CDR2 is YYDKDF (reference sequence). V was clipped by 3 bases and J by 1 base; unmatched bases: 2. This CDR3 contains 14 residues. This CDR3 is CATSRVAGQETQYF. CDR3 coding DNA: TGTGCCACCAGCAGGGTAGCGGGCCAAGAGACCCAGTACTTC.